The T cell receptor (beta chain) under discussion was sequenced for a study of T cell responses to AZD1222 COVID-19 vaccine. As regards this clone: Its antigen remains unidentified.

Study-wide points: Nearly half of spike-specific TCRs reportedly target variant regions that are unmutated in the B.1.351 and B.1.1.7 variants.

Method: immunoSEQ multiplex PCR; TCRdb's copy keeps in-frame clones and lacks some. Of under 200,000 clones listed, about 88% are singletons. The CDR3 contains 11 residues. From germline, CDR1 is SGHVS and CDR2 FQNEAQ. V was shortened by 3 bases and J by 6 bases, with 2 bases between the two germline ends. The sequence came from an adult who received the AZD1222 COVID-19 vaccine. The chain has TRBV7-8 and TRBJ1-4; D gene ambiguous. The specimen comprised peripheral blood, sampled 28 days after the second AZD1222 dose. The chain's CDR3 is CASSLDEKLFF. CDR3 DNA sequence: TGTGCCAGCAGCTTGGATGAAAAACTGTTTTTT.